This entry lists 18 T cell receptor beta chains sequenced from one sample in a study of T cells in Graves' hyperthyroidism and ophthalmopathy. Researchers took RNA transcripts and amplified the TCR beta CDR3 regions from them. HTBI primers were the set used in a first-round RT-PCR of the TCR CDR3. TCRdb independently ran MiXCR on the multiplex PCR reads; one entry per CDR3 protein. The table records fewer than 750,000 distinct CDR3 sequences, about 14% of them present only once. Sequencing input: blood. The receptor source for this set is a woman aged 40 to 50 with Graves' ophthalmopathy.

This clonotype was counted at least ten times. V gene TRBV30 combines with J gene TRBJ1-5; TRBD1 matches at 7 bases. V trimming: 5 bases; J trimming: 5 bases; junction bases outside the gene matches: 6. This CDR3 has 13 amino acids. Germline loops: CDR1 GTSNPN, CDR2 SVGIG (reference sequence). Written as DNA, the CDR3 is TGTGCCTGGGGGCGGGACAGATATCAGCCCCAGCATTTT. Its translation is CAWGRDRYQPQHF.

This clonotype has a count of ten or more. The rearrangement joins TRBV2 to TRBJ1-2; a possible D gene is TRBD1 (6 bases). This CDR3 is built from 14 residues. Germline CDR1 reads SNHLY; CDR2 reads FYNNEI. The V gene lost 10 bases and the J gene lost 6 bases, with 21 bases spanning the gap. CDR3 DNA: TGTGCCACCTCTTGGGGGGCCCTAGGAAATGGCTACACCTTC. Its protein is CATSWGALGNGYTF.

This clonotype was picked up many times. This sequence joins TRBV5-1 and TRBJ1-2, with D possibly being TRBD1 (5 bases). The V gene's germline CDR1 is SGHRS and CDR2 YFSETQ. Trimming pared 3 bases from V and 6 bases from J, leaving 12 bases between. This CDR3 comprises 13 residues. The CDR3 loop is CASSWDGSDGYTF. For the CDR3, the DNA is TGCGCCAGCAGCTGGGACGGCTCGGATGGCTACACCTTC.

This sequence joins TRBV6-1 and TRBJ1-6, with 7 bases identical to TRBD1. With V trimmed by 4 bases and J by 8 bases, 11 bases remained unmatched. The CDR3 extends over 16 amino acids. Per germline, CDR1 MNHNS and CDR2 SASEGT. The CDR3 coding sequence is TGTGCCAGCAGTGCAAAGAAGACAGGGCATGATTCACCCCTCCACTTT. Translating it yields CASSAKKTGHDSPLHF.

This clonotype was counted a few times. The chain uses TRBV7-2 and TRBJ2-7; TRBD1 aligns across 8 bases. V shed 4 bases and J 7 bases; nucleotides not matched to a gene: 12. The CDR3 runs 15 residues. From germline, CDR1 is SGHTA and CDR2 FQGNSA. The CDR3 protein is CASSSRQGFIGEQYF. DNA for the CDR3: TGTGCCAGCAGCTCGAGACAGGGGTTTATAGGGGAGCAGTACTTC.

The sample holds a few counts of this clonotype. The CDR3 coding sequence is TGTGCCAGCACCCGGGCGGGAGCCAAAAACATTCAGTACTTC. As protein: CASTRAGAKNIQYF. The V call is TRBV7-9, the J call TRBJ2-4; possibly TRBD2 for D (5 bases). The V gene's germline CDR1 is SEHNR and CDR2 FQNEAQ (reference sequence). V was cut by 7 bases and J by 0 bases, with 10 bases left in between. The CDR3 is 14 residues long.

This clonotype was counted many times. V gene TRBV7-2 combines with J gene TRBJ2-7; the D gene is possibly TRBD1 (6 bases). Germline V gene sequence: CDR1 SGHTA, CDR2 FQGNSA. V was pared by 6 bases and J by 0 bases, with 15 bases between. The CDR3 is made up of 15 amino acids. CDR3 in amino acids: CASSPFWDNSYEQYF. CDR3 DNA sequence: TGTGCCAGCAGTCCCTTCTGGGACAACTCCTACGAGCAGTACTTC.

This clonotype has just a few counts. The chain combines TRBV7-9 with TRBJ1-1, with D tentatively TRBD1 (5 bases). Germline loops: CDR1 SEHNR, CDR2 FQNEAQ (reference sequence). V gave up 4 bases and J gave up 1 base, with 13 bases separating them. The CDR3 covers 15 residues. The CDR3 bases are TGTGCCAGCAGCTCTCTGGGACGGGCGAACACTGAAGCTTTCTTT. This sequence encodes CASSSLGRANTEAFF. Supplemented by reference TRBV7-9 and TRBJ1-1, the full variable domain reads DTGVSQNPRHKITKRGQNVTFRCDPISEHNRLYWYRQTLGQGPEFLTYFQNEAQLEKSRLLSDRFSAERPKGSFSTLEIQRTEQGDSAMYLCASSSLGRANTEAFFGQGTRLTVV.

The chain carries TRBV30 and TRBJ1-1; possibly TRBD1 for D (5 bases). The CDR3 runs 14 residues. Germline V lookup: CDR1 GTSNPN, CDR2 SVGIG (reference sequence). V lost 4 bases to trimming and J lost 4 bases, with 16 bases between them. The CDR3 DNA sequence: TGTGCCTGGACCAAGGGGTCGTTGAGCACTGAAGCTTTCTTT. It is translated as CAWTKGSLSTEAFF.

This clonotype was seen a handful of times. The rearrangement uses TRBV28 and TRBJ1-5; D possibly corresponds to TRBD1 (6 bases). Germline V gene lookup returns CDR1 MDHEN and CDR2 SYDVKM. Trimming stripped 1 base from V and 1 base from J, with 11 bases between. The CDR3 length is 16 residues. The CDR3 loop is CASSLFSGQSNQPQHF. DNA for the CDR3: TGTGCCAGCAGTTTATTCTCCGGACAGAGCAATCAGCCCCAGCATTTT.

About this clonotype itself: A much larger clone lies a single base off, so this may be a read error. The CDR3 reads CASSSGIGVDEQYF. CDR3 DNA sequence: TGTGCCAGCAGTTCCGGGATAGGGGTTGACGAGCAGTACTTC. The chain has TRBV12-3 or TRBV12-4 and TRBJ2-7; D may correspond to TRBD1 or TRBD2 (5 bases each). Trimming cost V 4 bases and J 5 bases, with 15 bases left between them. This CDR3 has 14 amino acids.

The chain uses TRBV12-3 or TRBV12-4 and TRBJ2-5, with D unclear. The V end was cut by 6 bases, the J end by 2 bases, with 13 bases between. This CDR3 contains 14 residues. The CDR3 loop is CASSNGGSQETQYF. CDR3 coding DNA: TGTGCCAGCAGCAACGGTGGTTCGCAAGAGACCCAGTACTTC.

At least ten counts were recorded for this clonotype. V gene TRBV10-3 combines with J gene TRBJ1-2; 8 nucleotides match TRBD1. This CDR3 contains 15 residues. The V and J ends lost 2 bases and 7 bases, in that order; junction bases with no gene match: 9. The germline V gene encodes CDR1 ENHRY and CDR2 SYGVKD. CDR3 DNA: TGTGCCATCAGTGAGCCAGACAGGGGTGCAGGTGGCTACACCTTC. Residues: CAISEPDRGAGGYTF.

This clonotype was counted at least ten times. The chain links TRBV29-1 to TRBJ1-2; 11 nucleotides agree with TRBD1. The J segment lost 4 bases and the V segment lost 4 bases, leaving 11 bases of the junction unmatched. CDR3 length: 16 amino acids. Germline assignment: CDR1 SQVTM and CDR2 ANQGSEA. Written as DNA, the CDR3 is TGCAGCGTTGTTCTCCCCGGACAGGGGGCGAGCTATGGCTACACCTTC. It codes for CSVVLPGQGASYGYTF.

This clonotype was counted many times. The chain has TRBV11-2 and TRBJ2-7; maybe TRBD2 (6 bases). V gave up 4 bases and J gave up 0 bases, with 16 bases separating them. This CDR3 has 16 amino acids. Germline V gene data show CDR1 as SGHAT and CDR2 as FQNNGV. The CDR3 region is CASSSSTSLHSYEQYF. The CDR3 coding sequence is TGTGCCAGCAGCTCGTCAACTAGCCTCCACTCCTACGAGCAGTACTTC.

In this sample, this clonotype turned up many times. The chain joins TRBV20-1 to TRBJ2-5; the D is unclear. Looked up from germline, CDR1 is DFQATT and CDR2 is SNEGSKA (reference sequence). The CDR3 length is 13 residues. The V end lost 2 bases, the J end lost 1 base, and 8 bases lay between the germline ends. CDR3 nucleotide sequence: TGCAGTGCTAGACGGCAGACCCAAGAGACCCAGTACTTC. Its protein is CSARRQTQETQYF.

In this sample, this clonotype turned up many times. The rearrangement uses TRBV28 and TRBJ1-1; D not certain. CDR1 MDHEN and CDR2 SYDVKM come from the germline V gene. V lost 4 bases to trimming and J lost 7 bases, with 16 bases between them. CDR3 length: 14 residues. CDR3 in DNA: TGTGCCAGCAGTTCCCCGGCCACCACACTTGAAGCTTTCTTT. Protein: CASSSPATTLEAFF.

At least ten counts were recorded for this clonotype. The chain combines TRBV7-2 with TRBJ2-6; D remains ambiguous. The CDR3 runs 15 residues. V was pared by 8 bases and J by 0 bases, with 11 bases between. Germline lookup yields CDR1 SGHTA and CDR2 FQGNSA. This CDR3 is CASLAGPSGANVLTF. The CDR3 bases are TGTGCCAGCTTGGCAGGACCCTCTGGGGCCAACGTCCTGACTTTC.